The T cell receptor (beta chain) under discussion was sequenced for a study of cytomegalovirus exposure and HLA in healthy donors (dated by TCRdb to about 2017). Background for the entire study: In an earlier analysis of around 540 of the donors, about 260 Gb of sequence data and 90 million to 120 million unique TCR beta sequences from 180 million or so T cells were reported. Of the roughly 400 genotyped donors, around 81% fell in the genetic ancestry cluster associated with self-reported Caucasian donors. The study aimed to test whether cataloging public T cell receptors could reveal signatures of past pathogen exposure. Besides the first cohort of approximately 670 subjects, a separate validation cohort made up of 120 different subjects was used. Roughly 290 gigabases of sequencing data and tens of millions of unique TCR sequences made up an early release that covered nearly 650 HLA-typed donors. Donor age, sex, ethnicity and CMV serostatus were compiled together with the repertoire data. On average, 235,054 unique TCR beta nucleotide sequences were sequenced per donor among 398 genotyped donors of the cohort, with roughly 18% of those sequences being non-productive. To predict cytomegalovirus infection status, the study brought together high-throughput TCR immunosequencing, statistical association of individual TCRs with disease status, and machine learning. Using immunosequencing, the study profiled T cell repertoires from approximately 700 subjects and related those repertoires to cytomegalovirus serostatus. Five DR-DQ haplotypes were treated as single units for association and clustering because of strong linkage in the cohort. The later analysis used no new phenotypic data to find candidate immune exposures, relying instead on TCR beta sequences and their occurrence across donors. In a later analysis, previously published TCR beta repertoires from 550 to 700 donors were re-analyzed and high-resolution HLA genotyping was added so that TCR occurrence patterns could be studied. Every discovery cohort repertoire had been produced on one sequencing platform. An earlier analysis of around 580 of the donors used high-throughput TCR beta sequencing to judge whether each TCR beta V gene segment behaved as functional or pseudogenic. The number of typed donors differed by locus: 629-630 for A, B, C, DRB1 and DQB1; about 520 for DQA1; approximately 600 for DPA1; and around 450 for DPB1. A later genetic analysis took genome-wide SNP genotypes for about three fifths of the roughly 700 donors and used that subset as a discovery cohort. HLA typing included class I and class II loci at four-digit resolution.

Receptor libraries were prepared by the immunoSEQ multiplex PCR assay. For the multiplex PCR, a mixture combining 60 forward primers for TCR Vbeta segments and 13 reverse primers for TCR Jbeta segments was used. The CDR3 region of rearranged TCR beta genes was amplified from genomic DNA by a multiplex PCR assay. The amplified TCR beta libraries were sequenced on the Illumina HiSeq System as 87-base-pair reads. The published analysis was carried out like this. A later analysis tallied 75 million to 95 million unique TCR beta chains across the 640 or so repertoires, and approximately 12 million of those chains were shared by two or more donors. To remove PCR and sequencing errors, raw reads were error-corrected and collapsed into unique sequences using a nearest-neighbor algorithm that merged closely related sequences. CDR3 sequences were aligned to IMGT reference sequences to assign V, D and J gene segments. For a sequence to be retained, a match of at least six nucleotides to both a V gene segment and a J gene segment was required. Rearrangements were classified as productive when the CDR3 lacked stop codons and remained in frame with V and J, and all other rearrangements were classified as non-productive. Following IMGT convention, CDR3 was defined as the stretch from the second conserved V-encoded cysteine up to the conserved J-encoded phenylalanine. In an earlier analysis of just under 600 of the donors, sequences lacking an unambiguous match to a single V gene segment were excluded. In an earlier analysis of around 600 of the donors, V segments were called functional above 56.7% productive rearrangements and were called segregating when the between-donor standard deviation exceeded 5%. A statistical classification framework was built to diagnose cytomegalovirus status from the catalog of TCR beta chain sequences. A later analysis assigned V and J genes by comparing TCR nucleotide sequences with IMGT/GENE-DB human TR gene sequences. The TCRdist pipeline was used in a later analysis to assign CDR3 sequences and most-parsimonious VDJ recombination scenarios. A later analysis defined each TCR beta chain by its CDR3 amino acid sequence plus V-gene family, and excluded reads lacking a unique V-gene family. A later analysis removed over 500 highly shared, low-generation-probability nucleotide sequences to deal with suspected cross-contamination and a sequencing artifact. For each public chain, a later analysis derived a clonal expansion index from normalized ranks of inferred template counts within each repertoire. In a later analysis, generation probabilities were computed using a VDJ recombination model fitted to out-of-frame rearrangements, and the results were checked against IGoR. Hypergeometric tests were used in a later analysis to score TCR-TCR, TCR-HLA and TCR-CMV co-occurrence, with a repertoire-size bias correction applied to the TCR pairs. False discovery rates were estimated in a later analysis by permuting HLA or CMV assignments 20 times. In a later analysis, co-occurring TCRs were grouped using DBSCAN, and TCRdist sequence similarity was added for clustering within HLA-allele-positive subsets. Repertoires with fewer than 30,000 or more than 120,000 public chains were left out of co-occurrence clustering, as were a handful of repertoires with anomalous nucleotide sharing. Entries here come from immuneACCESS through TCRdb and include only in-frame sequences with V and J called. Some clones fail to appear in such tables; in the studies checked, an unresolved V gene covers under half of the shortfall, and the cause of the remainder is unknown. V and J calls and clone size are as listed in that table; D and trimming were resolved from the DNA. Present in this sample are 170,000 or so clones, around 86% of which were seen just once. The ten largest make up around 1.5% of the sample.

General conclusions and limits of the study: A later genetic analysis reported fewer N-insertions in productive TCRs among donors in an Asian-associated ancestry cluster than the approximately 700-donor mean. In both the original and validation cohorts, the classifier was reported to diagnose cytomegalovirus status with high specificity and sensitivity. The study listed 150 to 200 TCR beta chains as associated with cytomegalovirus. The only immune exposure information available for the cohort was CMV serostatus. The 87-base-pair reads could not distinguish some IMGT-functional V segments, including TRBV6-2 and TRBV6-3, so those segments were excluded. Most TCR sequences were seen in very few donors, while some public TCRs were found in many individuals. Most CMV-associated TCR beta chains appeared to be HLA-restricted in a later analysis, and the HLA associations seemed to be driven largely by CMV exposure. In vitro tests confirmed that a few of the cytomegalovirus-associated TCR beta chains recognize cytomegalovirus antigens. A further reported finding was that TCR beta sequences accurately predicted the HLA-A and HLA-B alleles for most subjects in the first cohort. A later genetic analysis associated a missense DCLRE1C variant with V-gene and J-gene trimming of TCR beta chains, and an independent cohort replicated the association. The authors suggested that the approach could potentially be extended to other disease states and immunological phenotypes. Seventeen rarely observed V segments, including chromosome 9 orphons, were excluded from the earlier analysis of several hundred of the donors because counts were too low. According to a later analysis, TCR association rates differed among HLA loci, with DRB1 alleles showing the most associated TCRs and HLA-C alleles showing the fewest. In an earlier analysis of some 500 of the donors, most TCR beta V segments appeared in productive rearrangements about 87% or about 30% of the time, broadly matching IMGT annotations. Roughly uniform sequencing depth across donors was assumed in presence/absence analyses, although this assumption may not hold. Because HLA typing was unavailable for some donors at each locus, only the typed subset was used in association tests. The cohort was sequenced for TCR beta chains only, and without alpha or paired-chain data the features that could be detected were limited. When HLA alleles, especially DR and DQ, strongly co-occurred, attributing TCR associations to individual alleles was difficult. Correlated functional status among segregating V segments might reflect linkage disequilibrium, but an unknown experimental factor could not be ruled out. A later analysis found that HLA-associated TCR beta chains were more clonally expanded and had lower generation probabilities than equally common non-associated chains. A cluster of highly shared sequence variants was judged likely to be a technical artifact of the sequencing pipeline. Several of the top co-occurrence clusters appeared to be linked to parvovirus B19, influenza, CMV and Epstein-Barr virus, according to a later analysis. A later analysis associated 15,000 to 20,000 TCR beta sequences with specific HLA alleles at a false discovery rate of 0.05.

Taken from the germline V gene, the CDR1 and CDR2 loops are SGHRS and YFSETQ. Including the terminal cysteine and phenylalanine, the CDR3 comprises 15 residues. Only the CDR3 DNA is retained, 45 bases long and in frame from the first base. The V end gives up 2 bases and the J end 7 bases, leaving 5 bases in the junction not matched to a gene. In total, roughly 670 healthy bone marrow donors made up the cohort. At the time of sampling, every cohort member was nominally healthy, though immune exposures that went unrecorded were likely present. The donor was CMV seronegative and was included in the group of under 450 seronegative cohort members. Each donor provided a peripheral blood sample, and peripheral blood mononuclear cells were used for TCR beta sequencing. The Qiagen DNeasy Blood Extraction Kit was used to extract genomic DNA from the blood cell samples. In the case of this clone: Its antigen is currently not known. Base-call qualities are not available, and no considerably larger clone is one nucleotide away.

This sequence originates from a man aged 50 to 59 in good health and CMV-seronegative. Sequencing was performed on PBMCs. The sequence links TRBV5-1 to TRBJ2-1, with 11 bases matching TRBD2. The CDR3 is CASSFSGGAWNEQFF. The sequenced DNA: TGCGCCAGCAGCTTTAGCGGGGGGGCCTGGAATGAGCAGTTCTTC.